Below, 16 T cell receptor beta chains from the same sample are listed, as sequenced in a study of blood T cell repertoires in COVID-19 (dated by TCRdb to 2019 to 2021). Receptors were amplified or captured by the immunoSEQ multiplex PCR assay. TCRdb stores this immuneACCESS table with in-frame sequences only. Part of the clones is absent; in the studies checked, under half of the shortfall reflects unresolved V genes, and no reason is known for the rest. The sample data list 120,000 to 150,000 clones, and over 85% of these were observed just once. 1.5% to 2% of the sample is held by the ten biggest clonotypes. The sample was peripheral blood. These receptors were obtained from a human donor in a cohort sampled during active COVID-19.

The chain employs TRBV15 and TRBJ1-2, with D perhaps TRBD1 (6 bases). Trimming left V 5 bases short and J 7 bases short, with 17 bases between. The CDR3 totals 14 residues. Germline lookup yields CDR1 LNHNV and CDR2 YYDKDF (reference sequence). This CDR3 reads CATSARLGAIGYTF. The CDR3 DNA reads TGTGCCACCAGCGCCAGACTGGGGGCGATTGGCTACACCTTC.

V and J are TRBV19 and TRBJ2-7, with D uncertain. The CDR3 spans 13 residues. Germline CDR1 LNHDA, CDR2 SQIVND (reference sequence). The V end was cut by 3 bases, the J end by 6 bases, with 12 bases between. The CDR3 loop is CASSIMAGSEQYF. DNA for the CDR3: TGTGCCAGTAGTATCATGGCAGGTAGCGAGCAGTACTTC.

V usage is TRBV6-5 and J usage is TRBJ1-5; TRBD1 matches 7 bases. CDR3 length: 13 amino acids. Germline V gene lookup returns CDR1 MNHEY and CDR2 SVGAGI. J was trimmed by 7 bases and V by 6 bases; bases with no gene match: 6. CDR3 sequence reads: CASRKTGDQPQHF. DNA of the CDR3: TGTGCCAGCAGAAAAACAGGGGACCAGCCCCAGCATTTT.

CDR3 sequence reads: CASSPRGSGGSETQYF. DNA for the CDR3: TGCGCCAGCAGCCCACGTGGTAGCGGGGGGTCGGAGACCCAGTACTTC. The J gene is TRBJ2-5, the V gene TRBV5-1; TRBD2 agrees at 10 bases. The V and J ends lost 4 bases and 5 bases, in that order; junction bases with no gene match: 11. In germline, CDR1 is SGHRS, CDR2 YFSETQ. The CDR3 is made up of 16 amino acids.

The DNA of the CDR3 is TGTGCCAGCAGCTTTGGGGCCGTACCGGATACGCAGTATTTT. This gives the protein CASSFGAVPDTQYF. J is TRBJ2-3 and V is TRBV7-8; D perhaps matches TRBD1 (5 bases). The germline gives CDR1 SGHVS, CDR2 FQNEAQ. CDR3 length: 14 amino acids. V dropped 3 bases and J dropped 6 bases, with 13 bases sitting between them. Together with reference TRBV7-8 and TRBJ2-3, the CDR3 gives the full variable domain: GAGVSQSPRYKVAKRGQDVALRCDPISGHVSLFWYQQALGQGPEFLTYFQNEAQLDKSGLPSDRFFAERPEGSVSTLKIQRTQQEDSAVYLCASSFGAVPDTQYFGPGTRLTVL.

This sequence joins TRBV11-2 and TRBJ2-7; 12 bases match TRBD2. This CDR3 is 18 amino acids long. V lost 1 base and J lost 3; bases outside the gene matches: 10. CDR1 is SGHAT and CDR2 is FQNNGV in the germline V gene. Here the CDR3 reads CASSLAGYPTSGGYEQYF. The CDR3, as DNA: TGTGCCAGCAGCTTAGCCGGGTATCCGACTAGCGGGGGCTACGAGCAGTACTTC. The entire variable domain, with the rest obtained from reference TRBV11-2 and TRBJ2-7, is as follows: EAGVAQSPRYKIIEKRQSVAFWCNPISGHATLYWYQQILGQGPKLLIQFQNNGVVDDSQLPKDRFSAERLKGVDSTLKIQPAKLEDSAVYLCASSLAGYPTSGGYEQYFGPGTRLTVT.

The chain combines TRBV13 with TRBJ2-1; TRBD1 aligns across 8 bases. V was pared by 5 bases and J by 1 base, with 7 bases of the junction left unmatched. Germline CDR1 is PRHDT and CDR2 is FYEKMQ (reference sequence). The CDR3 extends over 16 amino acids. The CDR3 loop is CASSPVQGGSYNEQFF. As DNA, the CDR3 is TGTGCCAGCAGCCCAGTACAGGGGGGATCCTACAATGAGCAGTTCTTC.

The CDR3 loop reads CASSPYPSGGAGEQFF. The CDR3, as DNA: TGTGCCAGCAGCCCCTACCCCAGCGGGGGGGCCGGGGAGCAGTTCTTC. The chain has TRBV11-2 and TRBJ2-1, with 10 bases identical to TRBD2. Germline V lookup: CDR1 SGHAT, CDR2 FQNNGV. The CDR3 has 16 residues. The junction had 14 bases not matched to a gene; V was cut back by 5 bases and J by 10 bases.

The chain combines TRBV6-1 with TRBJ2-1, with 9 bases identical to TRBD2. The CDR3 is 15 residues long. Germline V gives CDR1 MNHNS, CDR2 SASEGT. V shed 1 base, J shed 6 bases, and the junction held 4 bases outside the gene matches. The CDR3 DNA reads as TGTGCCAGCAGTGAAGAAGCGGGGGGAGCCAATGAGCAGTTCTTC. Its protein product is CASSEEAGGANEQFF.

The rearrangement links TRBV29-1 to TRBJ1-2, with D possibly TRBD1 on 6 matching bases. The germline gives CDR1 SQVTM, CDR2 ANQGSEA. The CDR3 has 14 residues. V lost 7 bases and J lost 0, with 15 bases in between. CDR3 in DNA: TGCAGCGCCCAGGCGGGGGCCTCTAACTATGGCTACACCTTC. This encodes CSAQAGASNYGYTF.

J is TRBJ1-6 and V is TRBV5-4; TRBD1 matches at 7 bases. This CDR3 has 15 amino acids. With 4 bases clipped from V and 8 bases from J, the junction kept 9 bases outside the gene matches. Germline V gene lookup returns CDR1 SGHNT and CDR2 YYREEE (reference sequence). CDR3 region: CASSPGQSFYSPLHF. In DNA, the CDR3 is TGTGCCAGCAGCCCGGGACAGTCGTTCTATTCACCCCTCCACTTT. Full variable domain (outside the CDR3, taken from reference TRBV5-4 and TRBJ1-6): ETGVTQSPTHLIKTRGQQVTLRCSSQSGHNTVSWYQQALGQGPQFIFQYYREEENGRGNFPPRFSGLQFPNYSSELNVNALELDDSALYLCASSPGQSFYSPLHFGNGTRLTVT.

The chain employs TRBV18 and TRBJ1-3, with D perhaps TRBD1 (5 bases). The V end was cut by 0 bases, the J end by 7 bases, with 13 bases between. This CDR3 is 15 amino acids long. The germline CDR1 and CDR2 sequences are KGHSH and LQKENI. CDR3 coding DNA: TGTGCCAGCTCACCACCCGGGGGTCCTAAGAACACCATATATTTT. Amino acid sequence: CASSPPGGPKNTIYF.

The V call is TRBV10-3, the J call TRBJ1-6; 7 bases are shared with TRBD1. V trimming: 7 bases; J trimming: 7 bases; junction bases outside the gene matches: 4. Germline assignment: CDR1 ENHRY and CDR2 SYGVKD. CDR3 size: 13 residues. The CDR3 coding sequence is TGTGCCATCAATCCGGGACAGAATTCACCCCTCCACTTT. It codes for CAINPGQNSPLHF.

This chain connects TRBV15 to TRBJ2-3; 8 bases line up with TRBD2. Trimming removed 3 bases from V and 4 bases from J; junction bases left unmatched: 0. The CDR3 is 13 amino acids. Germline values: CDR1 LNHNV, CDR2 YYDKDF (reference sequence). The CDR3 protein is CATSSGGADTQYF. CDR3 nucleotides: TGTGCCACCAGCAGCGGGGGGGCAGATACGCAGTATTTT. Together with reference TRBV15 and TRBJ2-3, the CDR3 gives the full variable domain: DAMVIQNPRYQVTQFGKPVTLSCSQTLNHNVMYWYQQKSSQAPKLLFHYYDKDFNNEADTPDNFQSRRPNTSFCFLDIRSPGLGDTAMYLCATSSGGADTQYFGPGTRLTVL.

This clone was seen many times. The chain couples TRBV28 to TRBJ1-5, with 8 bases fitting TRBD1. V gave up 2 bases and J gave up 7 bases; unmatched junction bases: 19. This CDR3 is built from 19 residues. Looked up from germline, CDR1 is MDHEN and CDR2 is SYDVKM. CDR3 nucleotides: TGTGCCAGCAGTTTAGTTATCTGGGGCCCACAGGGGGAGGACCAGCCCCAGCATTTT. Translating it yields CASSLVIWGPQGEDQPQHF. Drawing the rest from reference TRBV28 and TRBJ1-5, the complete variable domain is DVKVTQSSRYLVKRTGEKVFLECVQDMDHENMFWYRQDPGLGLRLIYFSYDVKMKEKGDIPEGYSVSREKKERFSLILESASTNQTSMYLCASSLVIWGPQGEDQPQHFGDGTRLSIL.

V gene TRBV6-6 combines with J gene TRBJ2-1; D unclear. Germline values: CDR1 MNHNY, CDR2 SVGAGI (reference sequence). Trimming cost V 0 bases and J 10 bases, with 10 bases left between them. This CDR3 is 13 amino acids long. In DNA, the CDR3 is TGTGCCAGCAGTTACTCATGGGCTCGAGAGCAGTTCTTC. Translating it yields CASSYSWAREQFF.